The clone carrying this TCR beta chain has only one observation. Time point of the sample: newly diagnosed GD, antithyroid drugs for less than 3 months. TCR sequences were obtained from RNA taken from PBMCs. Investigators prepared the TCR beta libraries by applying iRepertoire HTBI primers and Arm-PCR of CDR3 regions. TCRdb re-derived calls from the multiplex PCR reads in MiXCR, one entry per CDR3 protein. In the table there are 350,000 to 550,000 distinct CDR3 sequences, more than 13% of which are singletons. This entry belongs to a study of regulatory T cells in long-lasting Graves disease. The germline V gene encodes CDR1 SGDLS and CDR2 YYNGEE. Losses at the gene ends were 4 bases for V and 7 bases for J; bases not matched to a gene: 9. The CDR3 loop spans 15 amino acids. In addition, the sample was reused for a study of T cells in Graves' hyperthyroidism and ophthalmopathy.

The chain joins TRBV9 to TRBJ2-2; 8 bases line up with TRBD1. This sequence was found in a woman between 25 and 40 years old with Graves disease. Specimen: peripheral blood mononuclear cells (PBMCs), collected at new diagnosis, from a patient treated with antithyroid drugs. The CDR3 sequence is CASSRQDRASGELFF. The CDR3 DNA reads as TGTGCCAGCAGCCGCCAGGACAGGGCGAGCGGGGAGCTGTTTTTT.